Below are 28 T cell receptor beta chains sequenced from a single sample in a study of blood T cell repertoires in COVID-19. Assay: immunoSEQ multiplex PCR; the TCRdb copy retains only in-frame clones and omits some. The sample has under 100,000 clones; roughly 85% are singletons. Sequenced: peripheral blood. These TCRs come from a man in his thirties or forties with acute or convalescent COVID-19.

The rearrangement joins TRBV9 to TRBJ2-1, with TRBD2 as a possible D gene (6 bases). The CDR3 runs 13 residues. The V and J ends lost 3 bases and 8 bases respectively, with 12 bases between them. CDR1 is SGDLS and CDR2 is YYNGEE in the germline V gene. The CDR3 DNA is TGTGCCAGCAGCGCCCGGGAGAGGGATGAGCAGTTCTTC. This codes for CASSARERDEQFF.

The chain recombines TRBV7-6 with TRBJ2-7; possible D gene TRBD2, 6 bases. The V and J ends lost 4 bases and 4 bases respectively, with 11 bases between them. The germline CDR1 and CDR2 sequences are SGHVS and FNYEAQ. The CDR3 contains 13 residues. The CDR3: CASSSTGLYEQYF. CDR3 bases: TGTGCCAGCAGCTCAACTGGACTATACGAGCAGTACTTC.

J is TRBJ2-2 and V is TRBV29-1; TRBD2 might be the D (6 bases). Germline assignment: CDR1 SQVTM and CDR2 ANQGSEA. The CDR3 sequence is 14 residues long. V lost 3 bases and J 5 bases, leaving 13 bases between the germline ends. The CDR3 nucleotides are TGCAGCGTTGAGCCGGGAGTGGCAACCGGGGAGCTGTTTTTT. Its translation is CSVEPGVATGELFF.

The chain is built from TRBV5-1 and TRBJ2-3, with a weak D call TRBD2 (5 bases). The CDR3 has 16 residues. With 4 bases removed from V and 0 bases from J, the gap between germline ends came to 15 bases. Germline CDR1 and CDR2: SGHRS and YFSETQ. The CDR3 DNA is TGCGCCAGCAGCCGCTCTAGCAGCCTTAGCACAGATACGCAGTATTTT. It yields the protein CASSRSSSLSTDTQYF.

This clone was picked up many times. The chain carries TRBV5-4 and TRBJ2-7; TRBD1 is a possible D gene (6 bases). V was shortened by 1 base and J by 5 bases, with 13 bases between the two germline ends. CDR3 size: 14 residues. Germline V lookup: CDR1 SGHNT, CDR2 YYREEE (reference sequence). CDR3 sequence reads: CASSLIGRGHEQYF. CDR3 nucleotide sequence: TGTGCCAGCAGCTTGATTGGCAGGGGACACGAGCAGTACTTC. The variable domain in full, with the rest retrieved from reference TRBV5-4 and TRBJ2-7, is ETGVTQSPTHLIKTRGQQVTLRCSSQSGHNTVSWYQQALGQGPQFIFQYYREEENGRGNFPPRFSGLQFPNYSSELNVNALELDDSALYLCASSLIGRGHEQYFGPGTRLTVT.

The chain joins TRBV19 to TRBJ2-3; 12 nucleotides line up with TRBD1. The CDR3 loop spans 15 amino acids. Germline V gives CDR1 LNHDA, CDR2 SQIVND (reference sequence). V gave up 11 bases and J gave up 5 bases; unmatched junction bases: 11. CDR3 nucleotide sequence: TGTGCCCTGTGCGGGGACAGGGGGCGAGGAGATACGCAGTATTTT. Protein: CALCGDRGRGDTQYF.

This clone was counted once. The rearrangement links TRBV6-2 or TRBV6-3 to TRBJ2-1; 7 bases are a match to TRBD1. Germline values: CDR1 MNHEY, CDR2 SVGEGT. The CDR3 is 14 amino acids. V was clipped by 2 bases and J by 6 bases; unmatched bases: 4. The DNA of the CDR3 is TGTGCCAGCAGTTACACCAGGGACAGCAATGAGCAGTTCTTC. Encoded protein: CASSYTRDSNEQFF.

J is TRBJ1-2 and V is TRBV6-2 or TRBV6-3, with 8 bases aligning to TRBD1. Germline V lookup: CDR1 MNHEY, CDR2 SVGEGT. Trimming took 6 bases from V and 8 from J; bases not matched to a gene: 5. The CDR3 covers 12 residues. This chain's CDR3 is CASSLYRGGYTF. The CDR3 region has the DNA TGTGCCAGCAGCCTTTACAGGGGGGGCTACACCTTC.

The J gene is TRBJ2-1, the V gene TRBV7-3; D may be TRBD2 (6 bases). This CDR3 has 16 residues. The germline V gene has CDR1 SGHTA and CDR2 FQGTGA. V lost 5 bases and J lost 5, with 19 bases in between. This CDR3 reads CASSLRVAGSNNEQFF. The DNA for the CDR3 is TGTGCCAGCAGCCTTCGGGTCGCGGGATCTAACAATGAGCAGTTCTTC. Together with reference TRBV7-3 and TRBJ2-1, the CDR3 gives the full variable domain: GAGVSQTPSNKVTEKGKYVELRCDPISGHTALYWYRQSLGQGPEFLIYFQGTGAADDSGLPNDRFFAVRPEGSVSTLKIQRTERGDSAVYLCASSLRVAGSNNEQFFGPGTRLTVL.

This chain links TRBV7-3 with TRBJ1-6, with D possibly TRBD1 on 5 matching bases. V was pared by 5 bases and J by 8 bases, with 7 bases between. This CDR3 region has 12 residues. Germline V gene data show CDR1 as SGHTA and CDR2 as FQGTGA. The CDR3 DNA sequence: TGTGCCAGCAGCCTAGGGGATTCACCCCTCCACTTT. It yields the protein CASSLGDSPLHF.

The CDR3: CSVITGTDTQYF. The CDR3, as DNA: TGCAGCGTTATCACGGGGACAGATACGCAGTATTTT. V usage is TRBV29-1 and J usage is TRBJ2-3, with D possibly being TRBD2 (5 bases). Germline V gene sequence: CDR1 SQVTM, CDR2 ANQGSEA. The CDR3 runs 12 residues. Deletions cut 5 bases from V and 3 bases from J, with 9 bases between.

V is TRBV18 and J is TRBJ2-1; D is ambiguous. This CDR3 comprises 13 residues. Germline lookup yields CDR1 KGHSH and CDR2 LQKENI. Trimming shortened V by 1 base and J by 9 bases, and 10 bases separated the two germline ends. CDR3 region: CASSPHTEGEQFF. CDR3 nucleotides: TGTGCCAGCTCACCACATACAGAAGGTGAGCAGTTCTTC.

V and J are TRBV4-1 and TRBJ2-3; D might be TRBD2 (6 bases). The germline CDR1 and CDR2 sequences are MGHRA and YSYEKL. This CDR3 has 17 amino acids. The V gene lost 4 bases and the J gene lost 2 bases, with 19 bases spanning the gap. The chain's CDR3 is CASSRVAGTGLTDTQYF. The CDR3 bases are TGCGCCAGCAGCCGAGTGGCCGGGACTGGACTCACAGATACGCAGTATTTT.

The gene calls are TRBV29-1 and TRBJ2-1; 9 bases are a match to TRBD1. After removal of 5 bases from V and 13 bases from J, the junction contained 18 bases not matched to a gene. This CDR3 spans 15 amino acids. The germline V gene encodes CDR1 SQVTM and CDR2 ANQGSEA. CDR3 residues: CSVTGTGWVPGGQFF. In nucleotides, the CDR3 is TGCAGCGTTACCGGGACAGGGTGGGTACCCGGGGGTCAGTTCTTC.

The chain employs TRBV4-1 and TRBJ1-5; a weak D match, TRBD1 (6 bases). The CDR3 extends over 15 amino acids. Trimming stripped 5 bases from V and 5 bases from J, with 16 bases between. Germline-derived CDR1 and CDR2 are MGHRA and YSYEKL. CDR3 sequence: CASSEITGTDQPQHF. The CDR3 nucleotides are TGCGCCAGCAGCGAAATTACAGGGACGGATCAGCCCCAGCATTTT.

The DNA for the CDR3 is TGTGCCAGCAGCTTAGTGCAGGGCCTCAATTCACCCCTCCACTTT. It specifies CASSLVQGLNSPLHF. The rearrangement uses TRBV7-9 and TRBJ1-6; weak D call: TRBD1 (5 bases). The germline V gene has CDR1 SEHNR and CDR2 FQNEAQ (reference sequence). There are 15 residues in the CDR3. Trimming removed 1 base from V and 7 bases from J, with 11 bases in between.

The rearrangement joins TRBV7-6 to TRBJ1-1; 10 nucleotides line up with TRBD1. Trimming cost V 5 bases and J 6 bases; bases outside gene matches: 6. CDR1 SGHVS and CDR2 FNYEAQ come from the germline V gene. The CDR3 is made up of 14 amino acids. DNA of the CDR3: TGTGCCAGCAGCCTGCTGGACAGGGGGGCTGAAGCTTTCTTT. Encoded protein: CASSLLDRGAEAFF.

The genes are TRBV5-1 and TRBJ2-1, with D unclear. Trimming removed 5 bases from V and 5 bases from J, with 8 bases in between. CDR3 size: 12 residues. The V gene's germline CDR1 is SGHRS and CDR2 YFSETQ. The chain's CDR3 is CASRYRDNEQFF. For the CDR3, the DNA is TGCGCCAGCAGATATAGAGACAATGAGCAGTTCTTC.

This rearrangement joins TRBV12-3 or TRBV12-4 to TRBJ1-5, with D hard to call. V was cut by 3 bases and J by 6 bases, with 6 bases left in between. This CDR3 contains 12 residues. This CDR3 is CASSFLSQPQHF. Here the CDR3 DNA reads TGTGCCAGCAGTTTTTTGAGTCAGCCCCAGCATTTT.

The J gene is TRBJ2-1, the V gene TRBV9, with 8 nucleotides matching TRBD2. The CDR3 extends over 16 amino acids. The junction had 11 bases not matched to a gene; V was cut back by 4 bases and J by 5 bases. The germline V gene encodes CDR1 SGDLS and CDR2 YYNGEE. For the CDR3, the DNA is TGTGCCAGCAGCCCCTTCGCTAGCGGGTTTAACAATGAGCAGTTCTTC. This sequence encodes CASSPFASGFNNEQFF.

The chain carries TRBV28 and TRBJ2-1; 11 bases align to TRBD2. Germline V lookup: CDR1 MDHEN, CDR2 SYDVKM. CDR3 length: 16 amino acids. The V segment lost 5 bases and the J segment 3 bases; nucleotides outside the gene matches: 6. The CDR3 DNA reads TGTGCCAGCAGTCGATTAGCGGGAGGGAGCTACAATGAGCAGTTCTTC. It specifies CASSRLAGGSYNEQFF. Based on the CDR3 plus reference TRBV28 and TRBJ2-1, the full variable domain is DVKVTQSSRYLVKRTGEKVFLECVQDMDHENMFWYRQDPGLGLRLIYFSYDVKMKEKGDIPEGYSVSREKKERFSLILESASTNQTSMYLCASSRLAGGSYNEQFFGPGTRLTVL.

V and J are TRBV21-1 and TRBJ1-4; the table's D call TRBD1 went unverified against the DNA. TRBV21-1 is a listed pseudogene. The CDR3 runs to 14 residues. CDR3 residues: CASSKFQGGELMFF. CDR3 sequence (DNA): TGTGCCAGCAGCAAATTTCAGGGTGGAGAGTTAATGTTTTTT.

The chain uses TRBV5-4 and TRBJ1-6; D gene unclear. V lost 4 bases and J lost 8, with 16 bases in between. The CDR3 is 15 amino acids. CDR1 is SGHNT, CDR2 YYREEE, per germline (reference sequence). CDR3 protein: CASSVKYGADSPLHF. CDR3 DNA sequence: TGTGCCAGCAGCGTGAAATACGGTGCGGATTCACCCCTCCACTTT. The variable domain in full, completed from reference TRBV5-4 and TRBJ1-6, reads ETGVTQSPTHLIKTRGQQVTLRCSSQSGHNTVSWYQQALGQGPQFIFQYYREEENGRGNFPPRFSGLQFPNYSSELNVNALELDDSALYLCASSVKYGADSPLHFGNGTRLTVT.

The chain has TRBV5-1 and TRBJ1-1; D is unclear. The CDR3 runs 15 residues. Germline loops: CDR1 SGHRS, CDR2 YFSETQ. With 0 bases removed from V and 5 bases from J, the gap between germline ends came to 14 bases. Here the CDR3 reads CASSLVEISGTEAFF. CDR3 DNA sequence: TGCGCCAGCAGCTTGGTGGAGATTTCTGGGACTGAAGCTTTCTTT.

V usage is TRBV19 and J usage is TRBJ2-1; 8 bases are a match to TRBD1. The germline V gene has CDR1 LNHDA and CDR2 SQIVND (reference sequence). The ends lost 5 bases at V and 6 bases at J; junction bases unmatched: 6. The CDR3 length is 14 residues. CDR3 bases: TGTGCCAGTAGTTCCTTCGACAGGGGCAATGAGCAGTTCTTC. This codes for CASSSFDRGNEQFF.

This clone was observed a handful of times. CDR3 DNA sequence: TGCGCCACCCTCCTCAACGACAGGGACCACGAGCAGTACTTC. Protein sequence: CATLLNDRDHEQYF. The genes are TRBV10-1 and TRBJ2-7; 7 positions match TRBD1. V gave up 10 bases and J gave up 5 bases; unmatched junction bases: 14. CDR1 is WNHNN and CDR2 is SYGVQD in the germline V gene (reference sequence). The CDR3 loop spans 14 amino acids.

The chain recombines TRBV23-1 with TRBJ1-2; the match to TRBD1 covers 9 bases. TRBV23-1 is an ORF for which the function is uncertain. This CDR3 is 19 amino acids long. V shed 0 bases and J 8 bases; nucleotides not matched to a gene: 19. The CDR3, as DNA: TGCGCCAGCAGTCAATCTCCCCCCTATCTCAGGACAGGGGAGTACGGCTACACCTTC. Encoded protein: CASSQSPPYLRTGEYGYTF.

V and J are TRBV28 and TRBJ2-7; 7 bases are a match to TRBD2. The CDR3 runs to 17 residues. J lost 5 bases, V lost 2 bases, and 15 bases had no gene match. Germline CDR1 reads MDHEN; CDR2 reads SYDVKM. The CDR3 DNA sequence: TGTGCCAGCAGTTTAGGGGTAGGGGCGGGAGCCGCCCACGAGCAGTACTTC. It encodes CASSLGVGAGAAHEQYF.